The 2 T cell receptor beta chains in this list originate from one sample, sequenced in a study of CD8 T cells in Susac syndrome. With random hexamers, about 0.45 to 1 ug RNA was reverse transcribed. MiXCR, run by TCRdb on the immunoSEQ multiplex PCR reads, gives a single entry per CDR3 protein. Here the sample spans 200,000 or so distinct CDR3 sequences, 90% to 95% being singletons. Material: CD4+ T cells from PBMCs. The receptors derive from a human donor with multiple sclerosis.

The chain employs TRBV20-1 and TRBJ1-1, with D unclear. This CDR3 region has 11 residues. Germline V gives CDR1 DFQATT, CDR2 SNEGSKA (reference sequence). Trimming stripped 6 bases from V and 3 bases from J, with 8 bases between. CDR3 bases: TGCAGTGCCAGGCTGTACACTGAAGCTTTCTTT. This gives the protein CSARLYTEAFF.

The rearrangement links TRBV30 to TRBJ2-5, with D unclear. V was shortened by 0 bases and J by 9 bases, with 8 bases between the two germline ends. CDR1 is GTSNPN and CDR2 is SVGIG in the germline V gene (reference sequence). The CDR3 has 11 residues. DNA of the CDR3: TGTGCCTGGAGTGTAGTCACCCCCCAGTACTTC. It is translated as CAWSVVTPQYF.